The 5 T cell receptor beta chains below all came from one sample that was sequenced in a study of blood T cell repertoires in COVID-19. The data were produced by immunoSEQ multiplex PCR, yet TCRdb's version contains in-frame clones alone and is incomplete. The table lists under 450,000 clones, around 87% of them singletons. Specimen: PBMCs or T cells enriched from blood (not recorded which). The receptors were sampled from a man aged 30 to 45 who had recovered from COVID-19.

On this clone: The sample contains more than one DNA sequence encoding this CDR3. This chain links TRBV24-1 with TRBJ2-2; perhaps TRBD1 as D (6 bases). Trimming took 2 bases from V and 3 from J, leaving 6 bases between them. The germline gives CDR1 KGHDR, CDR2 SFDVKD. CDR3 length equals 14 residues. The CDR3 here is CATSDYRDTGELFF. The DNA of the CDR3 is TGTGCCACCAGTGATTACAGGGACACCGGGGAGCTGTTTTTT.

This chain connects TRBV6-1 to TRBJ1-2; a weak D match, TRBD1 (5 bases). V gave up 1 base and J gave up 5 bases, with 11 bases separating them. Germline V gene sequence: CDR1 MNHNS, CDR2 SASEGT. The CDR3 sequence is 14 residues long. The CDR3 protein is CASSEGQNPYGYTF. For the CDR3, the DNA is TGTGCCAGCAGTGAAGGACAGAATCCTTATGGCTACACCTTC.

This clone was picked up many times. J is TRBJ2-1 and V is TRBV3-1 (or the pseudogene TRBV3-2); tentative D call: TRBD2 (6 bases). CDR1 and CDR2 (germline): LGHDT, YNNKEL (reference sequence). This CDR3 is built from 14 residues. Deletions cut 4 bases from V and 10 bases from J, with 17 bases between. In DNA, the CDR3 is TGTGCCAGCAGCCGCGGACTAACCTCAGGGGAGCAGTTCTTC. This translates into CASSRGLTSGEQFF.

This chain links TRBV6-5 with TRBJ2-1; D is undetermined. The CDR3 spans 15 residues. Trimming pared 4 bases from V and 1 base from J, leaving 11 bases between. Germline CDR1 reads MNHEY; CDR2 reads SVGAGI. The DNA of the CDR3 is TGTGCCAGCAGTTTCGTTATCGGTTCCTACAATGAGCAGTTCTTC. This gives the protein CASSFVIGSYNEQFF.

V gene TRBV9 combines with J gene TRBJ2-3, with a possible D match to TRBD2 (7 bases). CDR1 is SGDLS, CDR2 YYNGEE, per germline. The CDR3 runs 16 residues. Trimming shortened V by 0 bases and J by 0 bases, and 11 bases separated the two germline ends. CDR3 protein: CASSVAAGASTDTQYF. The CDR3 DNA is TGTGCCAGCAGCGTAGCTGCGGGGGCAAGCACAGATACGCAGTATTTT. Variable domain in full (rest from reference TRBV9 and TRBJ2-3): DSGVTQTPKHLITATGQRVTLRCSPRSGDLSVYWYQQSLDQGLQFLIQYYNGEERAKGNILERFSAQQFPDLHSELNLSSLELGDSALYFCASSVAAGASTDTQYFGPGTRLTVL.